The 29 T cell receptor beta chains below were found in one sample sequenced in a study of beta chain features in type 1 diabetes. cDNA synthesis used the whole RNA isolate, giving expressed TCRB sequences. Sequencing was performed with immunoSEQ multiplex PCR; in TCRdb, only in-frame clones are kept and a portion is missing. The data show around 250,000 clones, 27% seen once. The sequenced sample consisted of central memory CD4+ T cells from blood. All receptors come from a man aged 25 to 40 in good health.

The rearrangement links TRBV19 to TRBJ2-7; D is possibly TRBD1 or TRBD2 (5 bases each). CDR1 and CDR2 from the germline V gene are LNHDA and SQIVND (reference sequence). Trimming stripped 4 bases from V and 5 bases from J, with 12 bases between. The CDR3 sequence is 13 residues long. The CDR3 coding sequence is TGTGCCAGTAGTACCGGGACCTACCACGAGCAGTACTTC. Translated, it gives CASSTGTYHEQYF.

The chain has TRBV13 and TRBJ2-5; a possible D gene is TRBD2 (5 bases). The CDR3 spans 16 residues. Trimming left V 5 bases short and J 1 base short, with 17 bases between. Germline values: CDR1 PRHDT, CDR2 FYEKMQ (reference sequence). This CDR3 reads CASSAYGVVVQETQYF. The CDR3 nucleotides read TGTGCCAGCAGCGCTTACGGGGTAGTAGTCCAAGAGACCCAGTACTTC.

The V and J genes are TRBV27 and TRBJ2-7; no definite D call. V was cut by 6 bases and J by 5 bases, with 14 bases left in between. The CDR3 runs 13 residues. CDR1 and CDR2 (germline): MNHEY, SMNVEV (reference sequence). CDR3 amino acids: CASSARGPHEQYF. In DNA form, the CDR3 reads TGTGCCAGCAGCGCACGTGGCCCCCACGAGCAGTACTTC.

This clone was seen a handful of times. This chain uses TRBV7-2 with TRBJ2-3, with 10 bases fitting TRBD2. In germline, CDR1 is SGHTA, CDR2 FQGNSA. With V trimmed by 6 bases and J by 1 base, 4 bases remained unmatched. The CDR3 is made up of 15 amino acids. The CDR3 is CASSLAGVGTDTQYF. The CDR3 nucleotides read TGTGCCAGCAGTCTAGCGGGAGTTGGCACAGATACGCAGTATTTT.

Comments on this clone: This sample includes further DNA sequences coding for the same CDR3. The chain uses TRBV6-5 and TRBJ2-5; D not resolved. Trimming took off 6 bases at V and 3 bases at J, with 11 bases between the two ends. This CDR3 comprises 13 residues. Germline V gene data show CDR1 as MNHEY and CDR2 as SVGAGI. The CDR3 is CASRGTGEETQYF. In DNA form, the CDR3 reads TGTGCCAGCAGAGGCACTGGGGAAGAGACCCAGTACTTC.

J is TRBJ2-2 and V is TRBV18; D possibly corresponds to TRBD1 (6 bases). Germline V gene data show CDR1 as KGHSH and CDR2 as LQKENI. The CDR3 totals 14 residues. The ends were cut back, 3 bases at V and 1 base at J, with 6 bases in the middle. The CDR3 coding sequence is TGTGCCAGCTCACCGGACAGGAACACCGGGGAGCTGTTTTTT. This sequence encodes CASSPDRNTGELFF.

V gene TRBV25-1 combines with J gene TRBJ1-1; a possible D gene is TRBD1 (6 bases). The CDR3 has 14 amino acids. Trimming took off 0 bases at V and 7 bases at J, with 12 bases between the two ends. Germline lookup yields CDR1 MGHDK and CDR2 SYGVNS. CDR3 residues: CASSEYGVGGEAFF. CDR3 sequence (DNA): TGTGCCAGCAGTGAATATGGGGTAGGGGGTGAAGCTTTCTTT.

The chain has TRBV28 and TRBJ2-7; D gene unclear. Germline CDR1 reads MDHEN; CDR2 reads SYDVKM. V lost 6 bases and J lost 2, with 11 bases in between. The CDR3 runs to 13 residues. The CDR3 sequence: CASRTARTYEQYF. As DNA, the CDR3 is TGTGCCAGCAGGACTGCCCGAACCTACGAGCAGTACTTC.

This clone was seen only a few times. The CDR3 ends on some other residue instead of the conserved phenylalanine or tryptophan, so this is likely a read error. Because the CDR3's place on the DNA is in doubt, the DNA is left out and the CDR3 is given as listed by TCRdb. The chain couples TRBV6-5 to TRBJ1-1. 11 amino acids form the CDR3, both terminal residues included. CDR1 and CDR2 (germline): MNHEY, SVGAGI. The CDR3: CASSNGEGQTL.

This clone appeared a few times. The chain uses TRBV29-1 and TRBJ2-7; no clear D. The CDR3 is 11 amino acids. The germline CDR1 and CDR2 sequences are SQVTM and ANQGSEA. V shed 7 bases and J shed 5 bases, with 12 bases lying between them. The CDR3 protein is CSAVTVNEQYF. Here the CDR3 DNA reads TGCAGCGCCGTAACGGTGAACGAGCAGTACTTC.

Many counts were recorded for this clone. The rearrangement uses TRBV7-2 and TRBJ2-7, with D perhaps TRBD2 (5 bases). V dropped 7 bases and J dropped 2 bases, with 12 bases sitting between them. There are 13 residues in the CDR3. Germline V CDR1 and CDR2: SGHTA, FQGNSA. CDR3 sequence: CASTSGAAYEQYF. CDR3 coding DNA: TGTGCCAGCACAAGCGGAGCTGCCTACGAGCAGTACTTC.

As concerns this clone: Additional DNA sequences in this sample encode the identical CDR3. The V and J genes are TRBV30 and TRBJ1-1; the D gene is possibly TRBD1 (6 bases). Trimming removed 5 bases from V and 5 bases from J, with 12 bases in between. CDR3 length equals 12 residues. Looked up from germline, CDR1 is GTSNPN and CDR2 is SVGIG (reference sequence). CDR3: CAWGTGRTEAFF. Written as DNA, the CDR3 is TGTGCCTGGGGAACAGGGCGAACTGAAGCTTTCTTT.

This clone was seen more than once but under ten times. The rearrangement links TRBV11-2 to TRBJ1-3, with a possible D match to TRBD1 (6 bases). This CDR3 is 14 amino acids long. Germline CDR1 SGHAT, CDR2 FQNNGV. V lost 6 bases and J 1 base, leaving 10 bases between the germline ends. CDR3 bases: TGTGCCAGCAGACAGACAGGTTCTGGAAACACCATATATTTT. It yields the protein CASRQTGSGNTIYF.

The chain is built from TRBV10-3 and TRBJ2-5; D uncertain. The V end was cut by 6 bases, the J end by 3 bases, with 11 bases between. The CDR3 is 13 amino acids. Germline V gene sequence: CDR1 ENHRY, CDR2 SYGVKD. The CDR3 nucleotides read TGTGCCATCAGCCTTCGGCAGGAAGAGACCCAGTACTTC. This sequence encodes CAISLRQEETQYF.

V and J are TRBV28 and TRBJ1-2, with a possible D match to TRBD1 (6 bases). Trimming took off 3 bases at V and 4 bases at J, with 18 bases between the two ends. CDR3 length equals 16 residues. Germline loops: CDR1 MDHEN, CDR2 SYDVKM. This CDR3 is CASSFGGQSSFYGYTF. The CDR3 region has the DNA TGTGCCAGCAGTTTTGGTGGACAGTCCTCGTTCTATGGCTACACCTTC.

The chain combines TRBV19 with TRBJ1-2, with a weak D call TRBD1 (6 bases). This CDR3 comprises 14 residues. V dropped 8 bases and J dropped 7 bases, with 20 bases sitting between them. The germline gives CDR1 LNHDA, CDR2 SQIVND (reference sequence). The CDR3 here is CASFLENRVPGYTF. CDR3 in DNA: TGTGCCAGTTTTTTGGAAAACAGGGTCCCTGGCTACACCTTC.

In the case of this clone: This specimen includes other DNA sequences encoding the same CDR3. The chain employs TRBV6-5 and TRBJ2-1; 13 nucleotides align to TRBD2. V lost 6 bases, J lost 6 bases, and 5 bases stayed unmatched. The CDR3 loop spans 15 amino acids. CDR1 MNHEY and CDR2 SVGAGI come from the germline V gene. CDR3 DNA: TGTGCCAGCAGCCCACGGACTAGCGGGAGCAATGAGCAGTTCTTC. As protein: CASSPRTSGSNEQFF.

This clone was counted a few times. The chain employs TRBV7-6 and TRBJ2-5; no firm D call. From germline, CDR1 is SGHVS and CDR2 FNYEAQ. The CDR3 totals 14 residues. Deletions cut 4 bases from V and 4 bases from J, with 13 bases between. Here the CDR3 reads CASSWFAAPETQYF. The CDR3 DNA reads TGTGCCAGCAGCTGGTTTGCGGCTCCAGAGACCCAGTACTTC.

In this sample, this clone turned up once. The gene calls are TRBV28 and TRBJ2-1; D perhaps matches TRBD1 (5 bases). The V end lost 5 bases, the J end lost 4 bases, and 15 bases lay between the germline ends. CDR1 and CDR2 (germline): MDHEN, SYDVKM. The CDR3 is made up of 15 amino acids. CDR3 in DNA: TGTGCCAGCAGTACTCGGACAAGTCCATACAATGAGCAGTTCTTC. It yields the protein CASSTRTSPYNEQFF. The variable domain in full, with the rest retrieved from reference TRBV28 and TRBJ2-1, is DVKVTQSSRYLVKRTGEKVFLECVQDMDHENMFWYRQDPGLGLRLIYFSYDVKMKEKGDIPEGYSVSREKKERFSLILESASTNQTSMYLCASSTRTSPYNEQFFGPGTRLTVL.

The chain combines TRBV6-4 with TRBJ2-2, with D hard to call. Germline CDR1 reads MRHNA; CDR2 reads SNTAGT. V was cut by 7 bases and J by 4 bases, with 13 bases left in between. The CDR3 has 14 residues. CDR3 DNA: TGTGCCAGCACACCCAGCCCCGGCACCGGGGAGCTGTTTTTT. Translating gives CASTPSPGTGELFF.

This clone was found a few times. V usage is TRBV28 and J usage is TRBJ1-5; D gene unclear. The CDR3 has 13 amino acids. V shed 8 bases and J shed 0 bases, with 8 bases lying between them. Per the germline V gene, CDR1 is MDHEN and CDR2 is SYDVKM. The CDR3 region has the DNA TGTGCCAGCGAGGGAGATAGCAATCAGCCCCAGCATTTT. Its protein is CASEGDSNQPQHF.

The chain uses TRBV13 and TRBJ2-7; D call uncertain. With 0 bases removed from V and 5 bases from J, the gap between germline ends came to 11 bases. Germline CDR1 PRHDT, CDR2 FYEKMQ (reference sequence). The CDR3 consists of 14 residues. The CDR3 DNA is TGTGCCAGCAGCTTAGGCCTTAGCATCGACGAGCAGTACTTC. This translates into CASSLGLSIDEQYF. The full variable domain, with the rest looked up from reference TRBV13 and TRBJ2-7, is AAGVIQSPRHLIKEKRETATLKCYPIPRHDTVYWYQQGPGQDPQFLISFYEKMQSDKGSIPDRFSAQQFSDYHSELNMSSLELGDSALYFCASSLGLSIDEQYFGPGTRLTVT.

This chain links TRBV7-2 with TRBJ2-5, with D possibly being TRBD2 (6 bases). The V and J ends lost 6 bases and 5 bases respectively, with 28 bases between them. CDR1 is SGHTA, CDR2 FQGNSA, per germline. The CDR3 totals 18 residues. The CDR3 DNA reads TGTGCCAGCAGTCGGGGGTACGGGACTCCCTCGACGGGGGAGACCCAGTACTTC. It translates to CASSRGYGTPSTGETQYF.

This chain uses TRBV5-1 with TRBJ2-3; no firm D call. V lost 7 bases and J 1 base, leaving 13 bases between the germline ends. This CDR3 has 14 amino acids. The V gene's germline CDR1 is SGHRS and CDR2 YFSETQ. The CDR3 DNA sequence: TGCGCCAGCTCCCCGGAGCCGGGCACAGATACGCAGTATTTT. This encodes CASSPEPGTDTQYF.

This clone was counted a few times. V usage is TRBV7-2 and J usage is TRBJ2-7; 8 nucleotides agree with TRBD1. The V and J ends lost 1 base and 3 bases, in that order; junction bases with no gene match: 2. This CDR3 is 14 amino acids long. CDR1 is SGHTA and CDR2 is FQGNSA in the germline V gene. The CDR3, as DNA: TGTGCCAGCAGCTTAGATGGACAGGGCTACGAGCAGTACTTC. Its translation: CASSLDGQGYEQYF.

The chain couples TRBV10-3 to TRBJ2-7, with TRBD1 as a possible D gene (7 bases). The V gene's germline CDR1 is ENHRY and CDR2 SYGVKD. The CDR3 contains 12 residues. V was shortened by 8 bases and J by 3 bases, with 11 bases between the two germline ends. The CDR3 DNA reads TGTGCCATCTCAGGGGGGAGCTACGAGCAGTACTTC. It specifies CAISGGSYEQYF.

The chain joins TRBV5-4 to TRBJ1-1, with D perhaps matching TRBD1 (5 bases). The germline V and J ends were trimmed by 2 bases and 1 base, with 9 bases remaining between them. The germline CDR1 and CDR2 sequences are SGHNT and YYREEE (reference sequence). The CDR3 length is 14 residues. The CDR3 DNA sequence: TGTGCCAGCAGCTTTACAGGAAGGAACACTGAAGCTTTCTTT. Residues: CASSFTGRNTEAFF. Variable domain in full (rest from reference TRBV5-4 and TRBJ1-1): ETGVTQSPTHLIKTRGQQVTLRCSSQSGHNTVSWYQQALGQGPQFIFQYYREEENGRGNFPPRFSGLQFPNYSSELNVNALELDDSALYLCASSFTGRNTEAFFGQGTRLTVV.

The chain links TRBV7-6 to TRBJ2-1; TRBD2 matches at 11 bases. V was clipped by 5 bases and J by 4 bases; unmatched bases: 4. The CDR3 contains 15 residues. Germline V gene data show CDR1 as SGHVS and CDR2 as FNYEAQ. This CDR3 is CASSQGLAVYNEQFF. The CDR3 region has the DNA TGTGCCAGCAGCCAGGGACTAGCGGTATACAATGAGCAGTTCTTC.

With regard to this clone: Other DNA sequences in this specimen translate into the identical CDR3. The rearrangement links TRBV5-4 to TRBJ2-5; D ambiguous. The ends were cut back, 2 bases at V and 0 bases at J, with 2 bases in the middle. CDR1 and CDR2 from the germline V gene are SGHNT and YYREEE (reference sequence). This CDR3 contains 12 residues. CDR3 loop: CASSLDQETQYF. The CDR3 DNA is TGTGCCAGCAGCTTAGACCAAGAGACCCAGTACTTC.